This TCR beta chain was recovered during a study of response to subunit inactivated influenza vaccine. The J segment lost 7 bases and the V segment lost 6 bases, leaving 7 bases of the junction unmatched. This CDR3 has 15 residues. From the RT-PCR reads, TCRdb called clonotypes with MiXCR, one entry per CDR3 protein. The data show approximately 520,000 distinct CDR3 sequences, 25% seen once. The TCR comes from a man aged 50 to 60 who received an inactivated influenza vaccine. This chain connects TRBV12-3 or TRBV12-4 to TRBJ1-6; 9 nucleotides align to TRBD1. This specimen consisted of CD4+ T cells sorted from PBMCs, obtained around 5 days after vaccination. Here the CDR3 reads CASRNTGGSNSPLHF. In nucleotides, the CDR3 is TGTGCCAGCAGAAACACAGGGGGCTCCAATTCACCCCTCCACTTT.